This T cell receptor (beta chain) is drawn from a study of T cell responses to AZD1222 COVID-19 vaccine (dated by TCRdb to the early 2020s). Background for the entire study: Because spike-specific TCR depth and breadth did not differ between the two schedules, AZD1222 recipients who got a second dose at roughly 4 weeks were pooled with those who got a second dose at roughly 12 weeks. TCR sequencing was performed for about 250 trial participants, of whom 200 to 220 were given two doses of AZD1222 and roughly 25 were given two doses of MenACWY control vaccine. Trial participants were enrolled by age into subgroups of 18-55, 56-69 and 70-plus years, and around 140, 26 and 57 TCR-sequenced participants, respectively, were included in these subgroups. Summary of the overall study and its limitations: A significant rise in spike-specific TCR breadth and depth was observed after two AZD1222 doses relative to day 0 and relative to MenACWY recipients. Most participants were white British and females outnumbered males, and the authors suggested that clonal diversity may have been underestimated. CD4 TCRs associated with the vaccine covered the entire spike protein, and the dominant responses were in regions 160-218 and 743-854. The 56-69-year group was small, and its depth increase did not reach significance, likely because of low power. Conclusions about previously exposed vaccinees are limited because only 5 or 6 AZD1222 recipients were SARS-CoV-2 seropositive at baseline. Reportedly, almost half of the unique spike-specific TCRs recognized epitopes lying outside the regions that are mutated in the B.1.351 and B.1.1.7 variants. Because no day 14 peak-response samples were available, the repertoires could be characterized only after the peak T cell response.

The time point label of this sample denotes: baseline before first vaccination. Samples from vaccinated people were obtained from the UK trials COV001 and COV002, which included a single-blind randomized controlled phase 2/3 trial of AZD1222 (ChAdOx1 nCoV-19) in healthy adults. For TCRbeta chain sequencing, PBMC samples were collected from trial participants at day 0 and at day 28 after the second dose. V and J are truncated by 7 bases and 2 bases respectively, leaving an intervening sequence of 15 bases. The CDR3 contains 15 residues, cysteine and phenylalanine counted. The only DNA kept is the CDR3, 45 bases in frame from the first base. The germline V gene provides CDR1 SNHLY and CDR2 FYNNEI. The CDR3 regions of human TCRbeta chains were analyzed by immunosequencing. The study's own analysis went as follows. Repertoire TCRs were checked for matches against a reference library of SARS-CoV-2-specific TCRs that had been generated using the MIRA antigen-specificity platform. Breadth was defined as the fraction of unique TCRs that were SARS-CoV-2-associated. Depth was defined as the fraction of total T cells that were SARS-CoV-2-associated. Using the MIRA data, every spike-specific TCR was mapped to the spike region that the TCR reacted to and assigned to either a CD4 or a CD8 class. Log10-transformed breadth and depth values were compared by one-way ANOVA with Sidak's multiple comparisons tests. TCRdb obtained this table from immuneACCESS and retained in-frame rearrangements with V and J assigned. These tables miss some clones; where compared with another copy, unresolved V genes account for less than half of the shortfall, and the remainder is unexplained. The D gene and trimming were derived from the DNA, and the V and J assignments and clone size from that table. The sample profile shows approximately 200,000 clones; around 93% of them were found once. Together, the top ten hold about 9.2% of the sample.

On this clone: The clone's antigen remains unknown. No base-level quality is on record; no much larger clone is a single base apart.

The sequenced sample was peripheral blood, obtained on day 0 of AZD1222 vaccination. The TCR was taken from an adult in good health. The chain is encoded by TRBV2 joined to TRBJ1-5, with a weak D call of TRBD1 (6 bases match). The CDR3 is CASNRGAFGNQPQHF. The nucleotide sequence reads as follows: TGTGCCAGCAATCGGGGGGCGTTCGGCAATCAGCCCCAGCATTTT.